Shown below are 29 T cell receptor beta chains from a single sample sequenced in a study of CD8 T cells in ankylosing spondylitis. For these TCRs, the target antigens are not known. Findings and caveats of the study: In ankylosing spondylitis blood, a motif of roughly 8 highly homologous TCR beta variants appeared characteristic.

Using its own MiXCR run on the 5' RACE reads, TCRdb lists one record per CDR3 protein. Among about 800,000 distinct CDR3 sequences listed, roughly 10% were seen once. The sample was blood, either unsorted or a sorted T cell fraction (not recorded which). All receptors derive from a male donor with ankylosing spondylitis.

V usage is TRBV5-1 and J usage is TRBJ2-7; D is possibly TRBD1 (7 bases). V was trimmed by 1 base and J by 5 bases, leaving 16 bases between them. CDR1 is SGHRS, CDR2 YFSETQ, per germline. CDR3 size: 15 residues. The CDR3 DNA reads TGCGCCAGCAGCTTGTGGAGGGGGCGAGGTAACGAGCAGTACTTC. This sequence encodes CASSLWRGRGNEQYF.

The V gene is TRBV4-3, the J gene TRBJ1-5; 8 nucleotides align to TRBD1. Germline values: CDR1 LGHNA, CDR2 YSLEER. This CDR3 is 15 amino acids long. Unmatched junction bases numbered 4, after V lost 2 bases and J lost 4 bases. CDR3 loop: CASSQRTGTNQPQHF. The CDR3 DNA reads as TGCGCCAGCAGCCAACGGACAGGGACTAATCAGCCCCAGCATTTT.

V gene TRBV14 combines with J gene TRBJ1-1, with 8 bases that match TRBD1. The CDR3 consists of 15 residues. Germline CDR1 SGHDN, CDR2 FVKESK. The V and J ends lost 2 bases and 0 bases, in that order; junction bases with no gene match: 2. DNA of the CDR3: TGTGCCAGCAGCCAAACGACAGGGGTGAACACTGAAGCTTTCTTT. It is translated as CASSQTTGVNTEAFF.

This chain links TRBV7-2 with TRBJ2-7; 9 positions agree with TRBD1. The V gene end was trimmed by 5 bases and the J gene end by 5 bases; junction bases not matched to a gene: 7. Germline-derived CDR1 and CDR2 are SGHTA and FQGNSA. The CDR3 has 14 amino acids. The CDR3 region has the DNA TGTGCCAGCAGCCTCCGGACAGGGGAAGACGAGCAGTACTTC. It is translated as CASSLRTGEDEQYF.

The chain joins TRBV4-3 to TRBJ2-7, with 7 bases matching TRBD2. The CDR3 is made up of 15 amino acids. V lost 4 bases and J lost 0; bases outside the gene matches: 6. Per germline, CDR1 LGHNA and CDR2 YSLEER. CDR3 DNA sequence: TGCGCCAGCAGCCTTTCCGGGACTAACTCCTACGAGCAGTACTTC. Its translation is CASSLSGTNSYEQYF.

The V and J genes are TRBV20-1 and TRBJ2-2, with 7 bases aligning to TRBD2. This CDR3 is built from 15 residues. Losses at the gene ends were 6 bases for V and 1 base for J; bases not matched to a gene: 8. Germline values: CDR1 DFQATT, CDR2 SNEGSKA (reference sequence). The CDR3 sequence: CSAVSGGRNTGELFF. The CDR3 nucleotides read TGCAGTGCCGTGTCCGGGGGGAGGAACACCGGGGAGCTGTTTTTT.

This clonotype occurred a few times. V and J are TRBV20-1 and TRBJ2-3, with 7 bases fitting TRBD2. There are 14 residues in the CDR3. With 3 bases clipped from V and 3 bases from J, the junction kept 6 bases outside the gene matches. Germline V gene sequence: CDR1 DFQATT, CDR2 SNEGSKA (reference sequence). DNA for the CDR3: TGCAGTGCTAGGAGGACTAGTCAGACAGATACGCAGTATTTT. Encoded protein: CSARRTSQTDTQYF.

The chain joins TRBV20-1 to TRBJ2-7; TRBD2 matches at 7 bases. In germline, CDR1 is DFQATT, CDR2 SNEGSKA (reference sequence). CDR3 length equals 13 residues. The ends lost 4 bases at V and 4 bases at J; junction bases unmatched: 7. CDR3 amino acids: CSAKGGRDYEQYF. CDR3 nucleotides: TGCAGTGCTAAGGGCGGGAGAGATTACGAGCAGTACTTC.

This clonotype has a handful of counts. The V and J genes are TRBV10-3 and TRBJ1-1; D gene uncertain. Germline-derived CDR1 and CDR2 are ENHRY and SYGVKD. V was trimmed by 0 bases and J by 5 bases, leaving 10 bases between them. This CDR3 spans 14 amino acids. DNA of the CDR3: TGTGCCATCAGTGAGTCACGGGAGTCGACTGAAGCTTTCTTT. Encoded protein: CAISESRESTEAFF.

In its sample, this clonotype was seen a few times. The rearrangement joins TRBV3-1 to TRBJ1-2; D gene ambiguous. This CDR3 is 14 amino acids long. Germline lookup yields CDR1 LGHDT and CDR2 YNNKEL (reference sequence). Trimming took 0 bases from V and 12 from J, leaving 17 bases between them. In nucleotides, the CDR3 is TGTGCCAGCAGCCAAGATTGGGGAAAACCGTCCCACACCTTC. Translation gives CASSQDWGKPSHTF.

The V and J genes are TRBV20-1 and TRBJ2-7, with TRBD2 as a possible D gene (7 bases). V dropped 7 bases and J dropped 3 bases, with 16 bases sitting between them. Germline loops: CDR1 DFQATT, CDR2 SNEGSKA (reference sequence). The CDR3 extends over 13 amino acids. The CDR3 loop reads CSVGGGSHYEQYF. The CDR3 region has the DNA TGCAGTGTCGGGGGCGGGAGTCACTACGAGCAGTACTTC.

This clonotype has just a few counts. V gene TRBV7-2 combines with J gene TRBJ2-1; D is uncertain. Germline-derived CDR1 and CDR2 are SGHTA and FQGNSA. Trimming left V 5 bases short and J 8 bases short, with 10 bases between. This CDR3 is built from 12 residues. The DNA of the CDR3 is TGTGCCAGCAGCCTTGACTTGGATGAGCAGTTCTTC. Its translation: CASSLDLDEQFF.

The CDR3 loop reads CASSGTTDSGETQYF. The DNA of the CDR3 is TGTGCCAGTTCCGGGACAACTGATTCAGGGGAGACCCAGTACTTC. This chain connects TRBV19 to TRBJ2-5; perhaps TRBD1 as D (6 bases). This CDR3 contains 15 residues. The V gene lost 8 bases and the J gene lost 5 bases, with 21 bases spanning the gap. Germline CDR1 reads LNHDA; CDR2 reads SQIVND (reference sequence).

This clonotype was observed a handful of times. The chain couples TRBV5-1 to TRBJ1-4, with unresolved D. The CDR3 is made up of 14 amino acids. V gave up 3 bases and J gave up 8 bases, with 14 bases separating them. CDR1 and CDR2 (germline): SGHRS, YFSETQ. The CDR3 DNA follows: TGCGCCAGCAGCTCAAACACGGACGGGGAAAAACTGTTTTTT. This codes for CASSSNTDGEKLFF.

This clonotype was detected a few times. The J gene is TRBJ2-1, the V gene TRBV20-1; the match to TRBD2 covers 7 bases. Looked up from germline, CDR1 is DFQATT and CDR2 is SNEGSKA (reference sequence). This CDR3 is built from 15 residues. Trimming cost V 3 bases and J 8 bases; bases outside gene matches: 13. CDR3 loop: CSASLGGILSHEQFF. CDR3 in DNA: TGCAGTGCTAGTCTCGGGGGGATCTTGTCGCATGAGCAGTTCTTC.

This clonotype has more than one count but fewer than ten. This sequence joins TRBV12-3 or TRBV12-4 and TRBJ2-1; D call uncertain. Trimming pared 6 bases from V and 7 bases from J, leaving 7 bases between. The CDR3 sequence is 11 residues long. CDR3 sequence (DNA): TGTGCCAGCAGGCAGAGGAATGAGCAGTTCTTC. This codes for CASRQRNEQFF.

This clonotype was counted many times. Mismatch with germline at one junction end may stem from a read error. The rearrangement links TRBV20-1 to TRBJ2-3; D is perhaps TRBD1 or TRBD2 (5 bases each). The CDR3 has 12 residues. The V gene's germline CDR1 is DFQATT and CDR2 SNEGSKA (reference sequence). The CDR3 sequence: CSARGARDTQYF. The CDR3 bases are TGCAGTGCGAGAGGGGCACGAGATACGCAGTATTTT.

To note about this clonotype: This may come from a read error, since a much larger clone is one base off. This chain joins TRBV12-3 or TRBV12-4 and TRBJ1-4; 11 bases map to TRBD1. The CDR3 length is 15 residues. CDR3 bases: TGTGCCAGCAGTTCCCCGGACAGGGGGCTTGAACAACTGTTTTTT. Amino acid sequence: CASSSPDRGLEQLFF.

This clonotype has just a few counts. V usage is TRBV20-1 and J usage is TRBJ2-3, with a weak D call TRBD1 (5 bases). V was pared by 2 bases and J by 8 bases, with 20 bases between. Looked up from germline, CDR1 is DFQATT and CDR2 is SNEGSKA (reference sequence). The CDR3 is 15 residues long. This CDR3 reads CSARRGQQVYSTQYF. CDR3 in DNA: TGCAGTGCTAGAAGGGGCCAGCAGGTTTACTCTACGCAGTATTTT.

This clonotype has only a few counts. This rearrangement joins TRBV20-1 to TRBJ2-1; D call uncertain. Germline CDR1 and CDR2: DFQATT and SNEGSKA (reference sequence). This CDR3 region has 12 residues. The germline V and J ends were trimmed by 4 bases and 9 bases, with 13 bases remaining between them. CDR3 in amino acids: CSATHPVGEQFF. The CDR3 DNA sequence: TGCAGTGCTACCCACCCTGTCGGTGAGCAGTTCTTC.

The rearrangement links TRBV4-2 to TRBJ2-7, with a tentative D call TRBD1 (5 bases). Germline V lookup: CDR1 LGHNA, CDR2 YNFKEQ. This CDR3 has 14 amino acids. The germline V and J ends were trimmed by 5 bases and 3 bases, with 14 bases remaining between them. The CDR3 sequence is CASSSNLGVYEQYF. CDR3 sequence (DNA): TGTGCCAGCAGCTCCAACTTAGGGGTCTACGAGCAGTACTTC.

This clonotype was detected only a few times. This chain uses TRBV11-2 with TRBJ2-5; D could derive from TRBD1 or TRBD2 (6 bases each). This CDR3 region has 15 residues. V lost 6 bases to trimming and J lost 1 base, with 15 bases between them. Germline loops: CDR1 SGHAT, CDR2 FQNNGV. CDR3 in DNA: TGTGCCAGCAGTCCTAATCCGGGGGCCCAAGAGACCCAGTACTTC. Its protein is CASSPNPGAQETQYF.

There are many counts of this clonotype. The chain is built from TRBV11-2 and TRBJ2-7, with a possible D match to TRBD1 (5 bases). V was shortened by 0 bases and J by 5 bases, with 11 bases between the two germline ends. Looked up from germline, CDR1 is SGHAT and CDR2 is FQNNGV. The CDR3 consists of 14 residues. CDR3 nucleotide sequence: TGTGCCAGCAGCTTAGATTATGCAGGGAACGAGCAGTACTTC. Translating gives CASSLDYAGNEQYF.

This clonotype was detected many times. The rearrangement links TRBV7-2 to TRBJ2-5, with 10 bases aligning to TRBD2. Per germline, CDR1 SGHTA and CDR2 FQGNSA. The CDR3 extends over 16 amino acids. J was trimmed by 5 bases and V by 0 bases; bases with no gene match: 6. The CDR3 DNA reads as TGTGCCAGCAGCTTAGCCGCTAGCGGGAGCTGGGAGACCCAGTACTTC. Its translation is CASSLAASGSWETQYF.

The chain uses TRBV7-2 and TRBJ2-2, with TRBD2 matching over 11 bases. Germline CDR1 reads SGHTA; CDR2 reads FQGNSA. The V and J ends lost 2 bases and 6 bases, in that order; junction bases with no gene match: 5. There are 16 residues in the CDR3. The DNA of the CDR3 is TGTGCCAGCAGCTTACAGGGTAGCGGGAGGGCCGGGGAGCTGTTTTTT. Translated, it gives CASSLQGSGRAGELFF.

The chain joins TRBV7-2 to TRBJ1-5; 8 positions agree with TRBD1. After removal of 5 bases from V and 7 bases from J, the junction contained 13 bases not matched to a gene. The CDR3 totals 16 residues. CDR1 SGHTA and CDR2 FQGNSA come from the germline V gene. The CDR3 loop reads CASSRTLGQGRQPQHF. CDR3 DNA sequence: TGTGCCAGCAGCCGTACTCTCGGACAGGGACGGCAGCCCCAGCATTTT.

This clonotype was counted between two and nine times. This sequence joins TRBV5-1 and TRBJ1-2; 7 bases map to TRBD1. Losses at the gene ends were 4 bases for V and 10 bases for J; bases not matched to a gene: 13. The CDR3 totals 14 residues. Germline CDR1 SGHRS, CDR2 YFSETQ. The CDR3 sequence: CASSPGQSSAFYTF. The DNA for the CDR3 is TGCGCCAGCAGCCCGGGACAGAGTTCGGCTTTCTACACCTTC.

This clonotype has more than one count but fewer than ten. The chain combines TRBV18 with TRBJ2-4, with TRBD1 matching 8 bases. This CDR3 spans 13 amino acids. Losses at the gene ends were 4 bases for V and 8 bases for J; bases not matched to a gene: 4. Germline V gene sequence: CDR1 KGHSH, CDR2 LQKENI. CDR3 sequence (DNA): TGTGCCAGCTCACTGGACAGGGTGGACATTCAGTACTTC. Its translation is CASSLDRVDIQYF.

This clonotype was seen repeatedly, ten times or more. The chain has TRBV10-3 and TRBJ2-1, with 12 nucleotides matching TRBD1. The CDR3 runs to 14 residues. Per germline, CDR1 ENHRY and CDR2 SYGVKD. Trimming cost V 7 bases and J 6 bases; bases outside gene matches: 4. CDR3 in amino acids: CAITGGQGANEQFF. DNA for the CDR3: TGTGCCATCACCGGGGGACAGGGGGCCAATGAGCAGTTCTTC.